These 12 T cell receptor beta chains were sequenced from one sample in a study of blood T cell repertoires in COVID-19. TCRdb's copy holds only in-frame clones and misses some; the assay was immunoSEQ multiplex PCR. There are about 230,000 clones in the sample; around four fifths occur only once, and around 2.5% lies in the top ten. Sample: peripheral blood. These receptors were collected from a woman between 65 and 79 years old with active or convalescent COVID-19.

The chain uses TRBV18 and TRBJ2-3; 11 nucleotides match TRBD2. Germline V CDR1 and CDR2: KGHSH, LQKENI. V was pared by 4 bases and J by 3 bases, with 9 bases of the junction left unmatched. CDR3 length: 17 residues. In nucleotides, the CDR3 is TGTGCCAGCTCACTGTCGCTAGCGGGGGGAAGGACAGATACGCAGTATTTT. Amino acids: CASSLSLAGGRTDTQYF.

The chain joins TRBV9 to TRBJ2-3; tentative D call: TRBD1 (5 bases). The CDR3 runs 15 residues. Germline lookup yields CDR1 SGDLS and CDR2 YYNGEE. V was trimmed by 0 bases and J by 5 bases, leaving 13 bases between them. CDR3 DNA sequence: TGTGCCAGCAGCGTAGGGGGCAGGTCTCGAGATACGCAGTATTTT. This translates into CASSVGGRSRDTQYF.

CDR3 amino acids: CASSERTGSSGNTIYF. CDR3 nucleotide sequence: TGTGCCAGCAGTGAAAGGACTGGCAGCTCTGGAAACACCATATATTTT. J is TRBJ1-3 and V is TRBV6-1, with unresolved D. V was clipped by 2 bases and J by 0 bases, with 11 bases between them. CDR3 length: 16 residues. Germline V gene lookup returns CDR1 MNHNS and CDR2 SASEGT.

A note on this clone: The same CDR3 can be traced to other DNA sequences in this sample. As DNA, the CDR3 is TGTGCCAGCAGTTTAACAGGAAACTATGGCTACACCTTC. This codes for CASSLTGNYGYTF. The chain has TRBV27 and TRBJ1-2, with D possibly matching TRBD1 (5 bases). Trimming pared 2 bases from V and 2 bases from J, leaving 6 bases between. This CDR3 region has 13 residues. Looked up from germline, CDR1 is MNHEY and CDR2 is SMNVEV (reference sequence).

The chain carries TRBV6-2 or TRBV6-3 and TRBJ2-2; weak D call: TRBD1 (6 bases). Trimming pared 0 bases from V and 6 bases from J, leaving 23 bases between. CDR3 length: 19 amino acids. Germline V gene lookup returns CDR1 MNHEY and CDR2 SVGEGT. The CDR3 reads CASSYSRDPGALGAGELFF. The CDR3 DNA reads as TGTGCCAGCAGTTACTCAAGGGACCCAGGGGCTTTGGGGGCCGGGGAGCTGTTTTTT.

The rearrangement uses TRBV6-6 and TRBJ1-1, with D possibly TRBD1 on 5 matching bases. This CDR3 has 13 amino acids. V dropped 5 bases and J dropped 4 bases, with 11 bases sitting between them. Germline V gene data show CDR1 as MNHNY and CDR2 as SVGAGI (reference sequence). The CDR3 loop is CASSMGGGTEAFF. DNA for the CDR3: TGTGCCAGCAGTATGGGGGGGGGCACTGAAGCTTTCTTT.

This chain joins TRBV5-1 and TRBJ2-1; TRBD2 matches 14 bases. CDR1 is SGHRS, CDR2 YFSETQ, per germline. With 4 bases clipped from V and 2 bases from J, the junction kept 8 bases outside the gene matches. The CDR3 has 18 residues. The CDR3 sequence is CASSLPTSGGAAYNEQFF. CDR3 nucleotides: TGCGCCAGCAGCCTCCCGACTAGCGGGGGGGCCGCCTACAATGAGCAGTTCTTC.

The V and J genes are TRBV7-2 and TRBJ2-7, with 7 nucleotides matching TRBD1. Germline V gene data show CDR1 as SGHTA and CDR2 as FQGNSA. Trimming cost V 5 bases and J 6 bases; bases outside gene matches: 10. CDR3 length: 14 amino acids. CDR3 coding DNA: TGTGCCAGCAGCCCCCACGGACAGGCTCTCGAGCAGTACTTC. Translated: CASSPHGQALEQYF.

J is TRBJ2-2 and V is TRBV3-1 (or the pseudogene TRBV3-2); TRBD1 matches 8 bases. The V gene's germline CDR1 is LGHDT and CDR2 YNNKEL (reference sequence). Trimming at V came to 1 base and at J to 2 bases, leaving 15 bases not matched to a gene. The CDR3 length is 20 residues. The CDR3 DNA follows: TGTGCCAGCAGCCAAGTAGCGTGGTTGGGTCAGGGGGCAAACACCGGGGAGCTGTTTTTT. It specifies CASSQVAWLGQGANTGELFF.

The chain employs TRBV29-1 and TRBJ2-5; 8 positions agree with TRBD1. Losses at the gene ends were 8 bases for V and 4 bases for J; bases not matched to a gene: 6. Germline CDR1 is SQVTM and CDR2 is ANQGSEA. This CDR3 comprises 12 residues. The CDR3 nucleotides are TGCAGCTTTGGACAGGGAGGAGAGACCCAGTACTTC. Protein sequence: CSFGQGGETQYF.

The chain's CDR3 is CASSIVPGYGYTF. CDR3 DNA: TGTGCCAGTAGTATAGTTCCGGGCTATGGCTACACCTTC. The chain joins TRBV19 to TRBJ1-2; D ambiguous. CDR1 and CDR2 from the germline V gene are LNHDA and SQIVND (reference sequence). The V gene lost 1 base and the J gene lost 4 bases, with 7 bases spanning the gap. The CDR3 sequence is 13 residues long.

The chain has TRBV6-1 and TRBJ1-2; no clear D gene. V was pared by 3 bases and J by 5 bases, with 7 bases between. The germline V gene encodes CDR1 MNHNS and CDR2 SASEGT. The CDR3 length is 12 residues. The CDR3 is CASSEAEYGYTF. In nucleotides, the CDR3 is TGTGCCAGCAGTGAGGCAGAATATGGCTACACCTTC.